This record concerns one T cell receptor (beta chain) sequence. The CDR3 contains 14 residues. CDR1 and CDR2 (germline): MNHEY, SVGAGI. V lost 4 bases, J lost 3 bases, and 12 bases lay in between. Data came from immunoSEQ multiplex PCR; TCRdb stores just in-frame clones and leaves some out. The sample consists of around 340,000 clones, about 73% of them appearing once. This specimen belongs to a study of shared clonotypes between healthy human individuals. This chain uses TRBV6-5 with TRBJ1-1; perhaps TRBD1 as D (6 bases). The sample was memory CD4+ T cells sorted from blood. Specified subset: CD45RA-negative fraction. The receptor's source is a man in his thirties or forties in good health. The CDR3 reads CASSFEGGYTEAFF. The DNA for the CDR3 is TGTGCCAGCAGTTTTGAGGGGGGGTACACTGAAGCTTTCTTT.